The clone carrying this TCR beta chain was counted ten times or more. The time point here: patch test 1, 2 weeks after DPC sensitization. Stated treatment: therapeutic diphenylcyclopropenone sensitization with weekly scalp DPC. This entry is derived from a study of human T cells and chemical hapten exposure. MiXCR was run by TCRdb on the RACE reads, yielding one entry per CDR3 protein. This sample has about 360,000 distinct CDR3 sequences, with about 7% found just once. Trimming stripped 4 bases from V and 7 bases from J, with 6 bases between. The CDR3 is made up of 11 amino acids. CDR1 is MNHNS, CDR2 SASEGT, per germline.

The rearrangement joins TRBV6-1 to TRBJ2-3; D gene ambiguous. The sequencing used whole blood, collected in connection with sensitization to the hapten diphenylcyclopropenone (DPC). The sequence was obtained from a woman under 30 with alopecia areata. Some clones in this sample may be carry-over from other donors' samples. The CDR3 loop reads CASSAAHTQYF. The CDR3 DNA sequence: TGTGCCAGCAGTGCGGCCCATACGCAGTATTTT.